Sequencing of this T cell receptor beta chain was carried out in a study of cytomegalovirus exposure and HLA in healthy donors. General study findings and limits: In the roughly 120 validation repertoires, roughly 94% of cluster scores exceeded 0, per a later analysis. Reportedly, cytomegalovirus status was diagnosed with high sensitivity and specificity.

The repertoire was sequenced with immunoSEQ multiplex PCR; TCRdb's copy has only in-frame clones and lacks some. The sample records 100,000 to 120,000 clones, around 95% being singletons. The ends were cut back, 5 bases at V and 0 bases at J, with 9 bases in the middle. This CDR3 is built from 14 residues. Germline V CDR1 and CDR2: SGHTA, FQGTGA. With respect to this clone: Its antigen is unknown.

V is TRBV7-3 and J is TRBJ2-3; tentative D call: TRBD1 (5 bases). This sequence was found in a woman aged 18 to 35 in good health and CMV-seronegative. The sample comprised PBMCs. The DNA of the CDR3 is TGTGCCAGCAGCCTGGCAGGGAGCACAGATACGCAGTATTTT. Translated: CASSLAGSTDTQYF.